This record concerns one T cell receptor beta chain sequence. The antigen is undetermined. TCRdb's copy holds only in-frame clones and misses some; the assay was immunoSEQ multiplex PCR. The data hold about 30,000 clones, with 85% to 90% observed a single time. CDR3 size: 11 residues. V was shortened by 2 bases and J by 10 bases, with 8 bases between the two germline ends. From germline, CDR1 is SNHLY and CDR2 FYNNEI. The sample originates from a study of lymphopenia after photon versus proton radiotherapy. Notes on the study in general: Post-nadir diversity loss with photons came from oligoclonal expansion, particularly CD8+ Temra cells.

This receptor was identified in a woman in her sixties with cholangiocarcinoma. Some clones in this sample may be carry-over from other donors' samples. Sequences were derived from peripheral blood, sampled from a patient treated with proton-based radiotherapy. J is TRBJ1-1 and V is TRBV2; perhaps TRBD1 as D (5 bases). This CDR3 reads CASSEPGRAFF. As DNA, the CDR3 is TGTGCCAGCAGTGAACCGGGGCGAGCTTTCTTT.